This TCR beta chain was sequenced during a study of CD8 T cells in ankylosing spondylitis. The study, taken as a whole, reports: A CD8+ phenotype characterized the disease-linked clones, which were relatively rare in peripheral blood. Disease-associated clones were reportedly significantly overrepresented in matched ankylosing spondylitis synovial fluid. Earlier literature documents some of the motif variants in reactive arthritis synovial fluid and blood. Ankylosing spondylitis blood appeared to carry a characteristic TCR beta motif of 7 or 8 highly homologous variants.

This clonotype was seen a handful of times. Its specificity is unknown. Each CDR3 protein gets one entry after TCRdb re-called the 5' RACE reads with MiXCR. The table lists 350,000 to 400,000 distinct CDR3 sequences, approximately 22% of them singletons. Germline loops: CDR1 MNHEY, CDR2 SMNVEV (reference sequence). There are 14 residues in the CDR3. The V gene lost 1 base and the J gene lost 6 bases, with 10 bases spanning the gap. The TCR originated in a male donor with ankylosing spondylitis or in good health (not recorded which). Sequencing input: blood, either unsorted or a sorted T cell fraction (not recorded which). This chain links TRBV27 with TRBJ1-5, with D possibly matching TRBD1 (5 bases). The CDR3 nucleotides are TGTGCCAGCAGTTTATGGGGGGGGGGTCAGCCCCAGCATTTT. It codes for CASSLWGGGQPQHF.